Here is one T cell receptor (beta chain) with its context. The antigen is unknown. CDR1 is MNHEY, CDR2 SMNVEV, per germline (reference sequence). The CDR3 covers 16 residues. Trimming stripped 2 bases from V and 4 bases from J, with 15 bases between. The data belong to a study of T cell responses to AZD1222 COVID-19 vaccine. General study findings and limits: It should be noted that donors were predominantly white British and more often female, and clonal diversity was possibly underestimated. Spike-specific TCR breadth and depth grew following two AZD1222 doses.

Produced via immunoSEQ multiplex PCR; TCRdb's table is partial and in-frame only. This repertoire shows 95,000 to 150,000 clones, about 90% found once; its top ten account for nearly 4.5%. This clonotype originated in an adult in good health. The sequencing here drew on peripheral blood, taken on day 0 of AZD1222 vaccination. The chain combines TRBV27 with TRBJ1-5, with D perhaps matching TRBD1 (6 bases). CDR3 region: CASSLLNAGTNQPQHF. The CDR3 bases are TGTGCCAGCAGTTTACTCAACGCAGGGACAAATCAGCCCCAGCATTTT.